The 10 T cell receptor beta chains reported below all come from one sample, sequenced in a study of control samples from healthy donors and cancer patients. TCRdb's copy holds only in-frame clones and misses some; the assay was immunoSEQ multiplex PCR. The repertoire holds around 150,000 clones, with approximately 90% as singletons. Sequenced: blood. These receptors were obtained from a man younger than 45 in good health.

This chain joins TRBV3-1 (or the pseudogene TRBV3-2) and TRBJ1-1, with D possibly being TRBD1 (6 bases). Between the trimmed V and J ends, which lost 1 base and 7 bases, there was a span of 13 bases. CDR3 size: 14 residues. CDR1 and CDR2 from the germline V gene are LGHDT and YNNKEL (reference sequence). The CDR3 region has the DNA TGTGCCAGCAGCCAAGCCCAGGAAGGGGGTGAAGCTTTCTTT. Encoded protein: CASSQAQEGGEAFF.

The rearrangement uses TRBV6-5 and TRBJ1-3; D ambiguous. CDR3 length equals 14 residues. V was trimmed by 2 bases and J by 0 bases, leaving 5 bases between them. Germline V gene sequence: CDR1 MNHEY, CDR2 SVGAGI. The CDR3 loop reads CASSYTFSGNTIYF. DNA for the CDR3: TGTGCCAGCAGTTACACCTTCTCTGGAAACACCATATATTTT.

V gene TRBV7-9 combines with J gene TRBJ1-3, with 8 bases that match TRBD1. Germline CDR1 SEHNR, CDR2 FQNEAQ (reference sequence). The CDR3 contains 14 residues. The J segment lost 7 bases and the V segment lost 7 bases, leaving 9 bases of the junction unmatched. CDR3 protein: CASTAGTGSNTIYF. CDR3 DNA: TGTGCCAGCACCGCCGGGACAGGATCGAACACCATATATTTT.

The gene calls are TRBV4-1 and TRBJ2-7; a weak D match, TRBD2 (6 bases). The CDR3 is made up of 15 amino acids. The V end was cut by 2 bases, the J end by 2 bases, with 13 bases between. Germline lookup yields CDR1 MGHRA and CDR2 YSYEKL. CDR3 coding DNA: TGCGCCAGCAGCCAATCTGGTGGGGAGGCCTACGAGCAGTACTTC. This encodes CASSQSGGEAYEQYF.

The rearrangement links TRBV7-9 to TRBJ1-4; 10 nucleotides match TRBD1. Germline CDR1 is SEHNR and CDR2 is FQNEAQ (reference sequence). With 1 base clipped from V and 7 bases from J, the junction kept 3 bases outside the gene matches. The CDR3 length is 15 residues. The CDR3 bases are TGTGCCAGCAGCTTAGGAGGGGACAGGGGTGAAAAACTGTTTTTT. It specifies CASSLGGDRGEKLFF. The whole variable domain, remainder taken from reference TRBV7-9 and TRBJ1-4, is DTGVSQNPRHKITKRGQNVTFRCDPISEHNRLYWYRQTLGQGPEFLTYFQNEAQLEKSRLLSDRFSAERPKGSFSTLEIQRTEQGDSAMYLCASSLGGDRGEKLFFGSGTQLSVL.

V and J are TRBV3-1 (or the pseudogene TRBV3-2) and TRBJ2-3, with a possible D match to TRBD2 (6 bases). With 4 bases removed from V and 2 bases from J, the gap between germline ends came to 31 bases. The CDR3 runs 21 residues. CDR1 is LGHDT and CDR2 is YNNKEL in the germline V gene (reference sequence). The CDR3 DNA is TGTGCCAGCAGCCTTGGCGGAGGGCTTCACAGTTTATGGCCCCTCACAGATACGCAGTATTTT. The encoded protein is CASSLGGGLHSLWPLTDTQYF.

This sequence joins TRBV2 and TRBJ1-1; D is perhaps TRBD1 (6 bases). From germline, CDR1 is SNHLY and CDR2 FYNNEI. The V end lost 8 bases, the J end lost 2 bases, and 15 bases lay between the germline ends. CDR3 length: 14 residues. The CDR3 loop reads CASDHPGANTEAFF. The CDR3 DNA reads TGTGCCAGCGATCACCCAGGGGCTAACACTGAAGCTTTCTTT.

The CDR3 sequence is CASSLVGRPNTGELFF. The CDR3 bases are TGTGCCAGCAGCTTAGTGGGGCGACCGAACACCGGGGAGCTGTTTTTT. The chain joins TRBV13 to TRBJ2-2, with D possibly TRBD1 on 5 matching bases. Trimming left V 1 base short and J 0 bases short, with 9 bases between. The CDR3 runs 16 residues. The germline CDR1 and CDR2 sequences are PRHDT and FYEKMQ (reference sequence).

The chain carries TRBV14 and TRBJ2-1; D unclear. CDR3 length: 11 amino acids. The ends were cut back, 3 bases at V and 6 bases at J, with 3 bases in the middle. CDR1 is SGHDN, CDR2 FVKESK, per germline. Here the CDR3 reads CASSHRNEQFF. The CDR3 region has the DNA TGTGCCAGCAGCCACCGCAATGAGCAGTTCTTC.

The chain links TRBV28 to TRBJ1-5; D call uncertain. Germline loops: CDR1 MDHEN, CDR2 SYDVKM. The CDR3 is 12 residues long. V was cut by 5 bases and J by 11 bases, with 13 bases left in between. The DNA for the CDR3 is TGTGCCAGCAGTCCTCTGTCAGCGGCCCAGCATTTT. The encoded protein is CASSPLSAAQHF. The full variable domain, in which reference TRBV28 and TRBJ1-5 provide the parts outside the CDR3, is DVKVTQSSRYLVKRTGEKVFLECVQDMDHENMFWYRQDPGLGLRLIYFSYDVKMKEKGDIPEGYSVSREKKERFSLILESASTNQTSMYLCASSPLSAAQHFGDGTRLSIL.